This T cell receptor (beta chain) was identified during a study of T cell responses to AZD1222 COVID-19 vaccine. Generated by immunoSEQ multiplex PCR, the TCRdb table keeps only in-frame clones and is missing some. Of about 90,000 clones listed, roughly 90% are singletons. Both about-4-week and about-12-week second-dose recipients were combined. The starting material was peripheral blood, obtained 28 days after the second AZD1222 dose. The source of this sequence is an adult who received the AZD1222 COVID-19 vaccine.

The CDR3 nucleotides read TGTGCCAGCAGCTTTCAGGGGGCAGGGGGTTCCTACGAGCAGTACTTC. As protein: CASSFQGAGGSYEQYF. This chain joins TRBV7-2 and TRBJ2-7, with TRBD1 matching 8 bases. Per the germline V gene, CDR1 is SGHTA and CDR2 is FQGNSA. The ends lost 3 bases at V and 1 base at J; junction bases unmatched: 8. This CDR3 region has 16 residues.